One sample yielded the 17 T cell receptor beta chains listed below, sequenced in a study of human T cells and chemical hapten exposure. One entry per CDR3 protein results from TCRdb running MiXCR on the RACE reads. This sample yields 150,000 to 200,000 distinct CDR3 sequences, of which approximately 24% are seen a single time; over 2% belongs to the top ten. The time point is: patch test 3, about 24 weeks after DPC sensitization. The treatment here: therapeutic diphenylcyclopropenone sensitization with weekly scalp DPC. This sample comprised whole blood, obtained in connection with sensitization to the hapten diphenylcyclopropenone (DPC). These receptors all stem from a woman aged 40 to 50 with alopecia areata. Some clones in this sample may be carry-over from other donors' samples.

The J gene is TRBJ2-7, the V gene TRBV3-1; D call uncertain. Trimming removed 11 bases at V and 3 bases at J, with 14 bases between. Per the germline V gene, CDR1 is LGHDT and CDR2 is YNNKEL (reference sequence). The CDR3 sequence is 12 residues long. DNA for the CDR3: TGTGCCTCCGGTCCCCACCTCTACGAGCAGTACTTC. Translating gives CASGPHLYEQYF.

This chain links TRBV29-1 with TRBJ2-3; tentative D call: TRBD2 (6 bases). The germline gives CDR1 SQVTM, CDR2 ANQGSEA. The ends were cut back, 6 bases at V and 1 base at J, with 14 bases in the middle. This CDR3 comprises 14 residues. The CDR3 nucleotides read TGCAGCGTCTTGGGGGGTTTTGGCACAGATACGCAGTATTTT. It specifies CSVLGGFGTDTQYF.

A single count supports this clonotype. V usage is TRBV28 and J usage is TRBJ2-5; a possible D gene is TRBD2 (5 bases). The V gene's germline CDR1 is MDHEN and CDR2 SYDVKM. V lost 2 bases, J lost 2 bases, and 12 bases lay in between. The CDR3 spans 15 residues. In DNA form, the CDR3 reads TGTGCCAGCAGTTTAACGAGGACTCGGCAAGAGACCCAGTACTTC. Encoded protein: CASSLTRTRQETQYF.

This clonotype has just a few counts. The chain is built from TRBV10-3 and TRBJ2-3; D unclear. The CDR3 covers 14 residues. CDR1 ENHRY and CDR2 SYGVKD come from the germline V gene. Trimming shortened V by 3 bases and J by 0 bases, and 7 bases separated the two germline ends. The CDR3 reads CAISDSRSTDTQYF. CDR3 in DNA: TGTGCCATCAGTGACTCCCGTAGCACAGATACGCAGTATTTT.

This clonotype was seen a handful of times. V and J are TRBV29-1 and TRBJ2-3; TRBD1 might be the D (5 bases). Germline CDR1 reads SQVTM; CDR2 reads ANQGSEA. Trimming left V 3 bases short and J 2 bases short, with 15 bases between. The CDR3 spans 15 residues. The CDR3 DNA is TGCAGCGTTGATATTGGGGCGCAAACCACAGATACGCAGTATTTT. Residues: CSVDIGAQTTDTQYF.

This clonotype was counted only a few times. V usage is TRBV9 and J usage is TRBJ2-7; D gene unclear. With 3 bases removed from V and 2 bases from J, the gap between germline ends came to 15 bases. Per the germline V gene, CDR1 is SGDLS and CDR2 is YYNGEE. The CDR3 contains 15 residues. The CDR3 here is CASSAESQNPYEQYF. The CDR3 coding sequence is TGTGCCAGCAGCGCCGAGAGCCAGAATCCCTACGAGCAGTACTTC.

The gene calls are TRBV5-1 and TRBJ1-1; 10 bases align to TRBD1. The ends lost 4 bases at V and 7 bases at J; junction bases unmatched: 7. The CDR3 is made up of 14 amino acids. Germline values: CDR1 SGHRS, CDR2 YFSETQ. This CDR3 is CASSGGQGRNEAFF. CDR3 coding DNA: TGCGCCAGCAGCGGGGGACAGGGGAGAAATGAAGCTTTCTTT.

This clonotype was seen a handful of times. The chain joins TRBV5-5 to TRBJ1-1, with D unclear. The CDR3 is made up of 13 amino acids. With 0 bases removed from V and 2 bases from J, the gap between germline ends came to 5 bases. CDR1 is SGHKS, CDR2 YYEKEE, per germline (reference sequence). For the CDR3, the DNA is TGTGCCAGCAGCTTGGGCGAAAACACTGAAGCTTTCTTT. Translating gives CASSLGENTEAFF.

This clonotype turned up a few times. V gene TRBV7-8 combines with J gene TRBJ2-1; D perhaps matches TRBD2 (6 bases). The V and J ends lost 5 bases and 0 bases respectively, with 17 bases between them. CDR1 and CDR2 (germline): SGHVS, FQNEAQ. The CDR3 is 17 residues long. The CDR3 DNA sequence: TGTGCCAGCAGCCTAAGAGGGGCGGGGAGCTCCTACAATGAGCAGTTCTTC. It codes for CASSLRGAGSSYNEQFF.

Only a few counts were recorded for this clonotype. The rearrangement links TRBV12-3 or TRBV12-4 to TRBJ2-2; no reliable D call. This CDR3 has 15 residues. The ends were cut back, 2 bases at V and 2 bases at J, with 9 bases in the middle. The CDR3 bases are TGTGCCAGCAGTTTACGTATGGGAAACACCGGGGAGCTGTTTTTT. Amino acid sequence: CASSLRMGNTGELFF.

The V and J genes are TRBV10-3 and TRBJ2-3, with TRBD2 matching over 11 bases. The V gene end was trimmed by 6 bases and the J gene end by 1 base; junction bases not matched to a gene: 3. CDR1 and CDR2 (germline): ENHRY, SYGVKD. The CDR3 has 15 residues. Here the CDR3 DNA reads TGTGCCATCAGACTTAGCGGGGGGGGCACAGATACGCAGTATTTT. Its protein product is CAIRLSGGGTDTQYF.

This rearrangement joins TRBV7-2 to TRBJ1-1; possibly TRBD1 for D (5 bases). This CDR3 spans 13 amino acids. Germline V gene lookup returns CDR1 SGHTA and CDR2 FQGNSA. V was shortened by 2 bases and J by 6 bases, with 10 bases between the two germline ends. CDR3 residues: CASSLHGGAEAFF. The CDR3 DNA is TGTGCCAGCAGCTTACACGGGGGGGCTGAAGCTTTCTTT.

J is TRBJ2-3 and V is TRBV28; 7 bases align to TRBD1. There are 14 residues in the CDR3. The V and J ends lost 7 bases and 2 bases, in that order; junction bases with no gene match: 6. Germline CDR1 MDHEN, CDR2 SYDVKM. The CDR3 coding sequence is TGTGCCAGCACGAGGGGGCCCCCCACAGATACGCAGTATTTT. It encodes CASTRGPPTDTQYF.

This clonotype was detected a few times. The rearrangement uses TRBV29-1 and TRBJ2-7; perhaps TRBD2 as D (6 bases). V lost 7 bases to trimming and J lost 0 bases, with 22 bases between them. The CDR3 sequence is 16 residues long. In germline, CDR1 is SQVTM, CDR2 ANQGSEA. The CDR3 DNA is TGCAGCGCGAATATGGCAGGACTAACCACCTCCTACGAGCAGTACTTC. Translation: CSANMAGLTTSYEQYF.

The chain combines TRBV6-5 with TRBJ2-1; a possible D gene is TRBD2 (6 bases). Germline V gene sequence: CDR1 MNHEY, CDR2 SVGAGI. This CDR3 has 14 amino acids. Trimming took 6 bases from V and 3 from J, leaving 12 bases between them. This chain's CDR3 is CASSRLGSYNEQFF. In DNA form, the CDR3 reads TGTGCCAGCAGCAGACTAGGAAGCTACAATGAGCAGTTCTTC.

This clonotype was detected a few times. The rearrangement joins TRBV4-1 to TRBJ2-7, with TRBD2 identical over 9 bases. With V trimmed by 1 base and J by 6 bases, 7 bases remained unmatched. CDR1 and CDR2 from the germline V gene are MGHRA and YSYEKL. This CDR3 spans 15 amino acids. The CDR3 spells CASSQVAGAGREQYF. The DNA of the CDR3 is TGCGCCAGCAGCCAAGTAGCGGGAGCTGGTCGCGAGCAGTACTTC.

As for this clonotype: An end of the junction differs from the germline gene, which may be a read error. CDR3 sequence (DNA): TGTGCCACCAGTGATCTGGGACAGAAAGTCTTC. The encoded protein is CATSDLGQKVF. The chain uses TRBV24-1 and TRBJ2-1; the match to TRBD1 covers 7 bases. This CDR3 is 11 amino acids long. Germline V gene lookup returns CDR1 KGHDR and CDR2 SFDVKD.